What follows describes a single T cell receptor beta chain. The sample contains more than one DNA sequence encoding this CDR3. CDR1 and CDR2 (germline): SGHTS, YDEGEE. V gave up 0 bases and J gave up 0 bases, with 11 bases separating them. This CDR3 is built from 16 residues. This specimen comes from a study of shared clonotypes between healthy human individuals. The data were produced by immunoSEQ multiplex PCR, yet TCRdb's version contains in-frame clones alone and is incomplete. The sample has 2 million to 3 million clones; 93% are singletons. The sample was naive CD4+ T cells from PBMCs. As to subset: CD45RA+ positively selected. V is TRBV5-8 and J is TRBJ2-3, with D hard to call. The TCR originated in a man aged 18 to 35 in good health. Some clones in this sample may be carry-over from other donors' samples. The DNA of the CDR3 is TGTGCCAGCAGCTTGGGGGCAGGCCCCAGCACAGATACGCAGTATTTT. Its protein product is CASSLGAGPSTDTQYF. The variable domain in full, with the rest retrieved from reference TRBV5-8 and TRBJ2-3, is EAGVTQSPTHLIKTRGQQATLRCSPISGHTSVYWYQQALGLGLQFLLWYDEGEERNRGNFPPRFSGRQFPNYSSELNVNALELEDSALYLCASSLGAGPSTDTQYFGPGTRLTVL.